A selection of T cell receptor beta chains follows, all from one sample in a study of shared clonotypes between healthy human individuals. Assay: immunoSEQ multiplex PCR; the TCRdb copy retains only in-frame clones and omits some. Counted here are around 2,000,000 clones, roughly 91% occurring once; the ten biggest clones make up approximately 1.7%. The sample was naive CD8+ T cells from PBMCs. The receptor source for this set is a man aged 18 to 35 in good health. Some clones in this sample may be carry-over from other donors' samples. CDR3s include the opening cysteine and the closing phenylalanine or tryptophan. D genes are given only for firm matches. Part of the rows lack a size; the others show once, few, many or a class for expanded clones.

cdr3_nt | cdr3_aa | j_call | d_call | clone_size | v_call
TGTGCCAGCAGTTCCCCAGGGAGCGTAATACTTTCGATGTTCTTC | CASSSPGSVILSMFF | TRBJ2-1 | NA | NA | TRBV27
TGTGCCAGCAGCGTACAACGGGACACAGATACGCAGTATTTT | CASSVQRDTDTQYF | TRBJ2-3 | NA | NA | TRBV9
TGCAGCGTTGATGGTCAGCTCACAGATACGCAGTATTTT | CSVDGQLTDTQYF | TRBJ2-3 | NA | NA | TRBV29-1
TGTGCCAGCAGCTTGGAGTTTCTTGGGACTAGGTCCCTAGAGCAGTACTTC | CASSLEFLGTRSLEQYF | TRBJ2-7 | TRBD2 | NA | TRBV5-4
TGTGCCAGCAGCCCGAGGGGGGTCTACGAGCAGTACTTC | CASSPRGVYEQYF | TRBJ2-7 | NA | NA | TRBV13
TGTGCCAGCAGTCCGTTTAGCGGATCCTACGAGCAGTACTTC | CASSPFSGSYEQYF | TRBJ2-7 | NA | NA | TRBV6-1
TGCGCCAGCAGCTTAAGCACTGAAGCTTTCTTT | CASSLSTEAFF | TRBJ1-1 | NA | few | TRBV4-1
TGCGCCAGCAGCCAAGTCCCCCACCCCAGCTCCTACGAGCAGTACTTC | CASSQVPHPSSYEQYF | TRBJ2-7 | NA | NA | TRBV4-1
TGCAGCGTTGATACGGGGAGCTCCTACGAGCAGTACTTC | CSVDTGSSYEQYF | TRBJ2-7 | NA | NA | TRBV29-1
TGTGCCAGCAGTTTATCCAGGCGGAGCTCTGGAAACACCATATATTTT | CASSLSRRSSGNTIYF | TRBJ1-3 | NA | NA | TRBV28
TGTGCCAGCAGCGGGCGGGGTAGCTCCTACGAGCAGTACTTC | CASSGRGSSYEQYF | TRBJ2-7 | NA | NA | TRBV6-1
TGTGCCAAAGCTTGGTTAAGGGGACCCGGGGAGCTGTTTTTT | CAKAWLRGPGELFF | TRBJ2-2 | NA | once | TRBV25-1
TGTGCCAGCAGTGTCCGCACTGAAGCTTTCTTT | CASSVRTEAFF | TRBJ1-1 | NA | NA | TRBV6-1
TGTGCCAGCAGCATACGACCGGACCGACGCGGGGACACCGGGGAGCTGTTTTTT | CASSIRPDRRGDTGELFF | TRBJ2-2 | NA | NA | TRBV9
TGTGCCTGGAGCGGGAGAGGGGGCGCTGAAGCTTTCTTT | CAWSGRGGAEAFF | TRBJ1-1 | TRBD1 | once | TRBV30
TGTGCCAGCAGCTTAGGGACTAGCGGGAGTTCATCCTACGAGCAGTACTTC | CASSLGTSGSSSYEQYF | TRBJ2-7 | TRBD2 | NA | TRBV7-6
TGTGCCAGCAGTTTATGGGCGGGAGGGACAGATACGCAGTATTTT | CASSLWAGGTDTQYF | TRBJ2-3 | TRBD2 | once | TRBV27
TGCGCCAGCAGCCAAGATAGGGTGACGTCCTCCGAGCAGTACTTC | CASSQDRVTSSEQYF | TRBJ2-7 | NA | NA | TRBV4-1
TGTGCCAGCAGCTCCCTCCCGGGACAGCGAGGGGAGCAGTACTTC | CASSSLPGQRGEQYF | TRBJ2-7 | TRBD1 | once | TRBV11-2
TGTGCCAGCAGCTTCGGACTCTCTGGGGCCAACGTCCTGACTTTC | CASSFGLSGANVLTF | TRBJ2-6 | NA | NA | TRBV7-9
TGTGCCAGTAGTATGGCACAGGAACCCTACGAGCAGTACTTC | CASSMAQEPYEQYF | TRBJ2-7 | NA | once | TRBV19
TGTGCCAGCAGTTGGGGACGGAATTATGGCTACACCTTC | CASSWGRNYGYTF | TRBJ1-2 | NA | NA | TRBV27
TGTGCCAGCAGCACCGGGACAGCTTACGAGCAGTACTTC | CASSTGTAYEQYF | TRBJ2-7 | TRBD1 | NA | TRBV5-4
TGTGCCAGCAGTTACGGCCCGAGGAATGAGCAGTTCTTC | CASSYGPRNEQFF | TRBJ2-1 | NA | NA | TRBV6-5
TGCAGCGTTGAGGTAGGCATCAACTACGAGCAGTACTTC | CSVEVGINYEQYF | TRBJ2-7 | NA | NA | TRBV29-1
TGCGCCAGCAGCCAAGAAGGGACTACCACCTACGAGCAGTACTTC | CASSQEGTTTYEQYF | TRBJ2-7 | TRBD2 | NA | TRBV4-1
TGTGCCAGCAGTTTGGCGGGAGCAGGGAAGGGGCAGCCCCAGCATTTT | CASSLAGAGKGQPQHF | TRBJ1-5 | NA | NA | TRBV27
TGTGCCAGCAGCCCGAGGGGGACCTACGAGCAGTACTTC | CASSPRGTYEQYF | TRBJ2-7 | NA | once | TRBV5-4
TGTGCCAGCAAAGCGCGGGGGGAAGCGAACACCGGGGAGCTGTTTTTT | CASKARGEANTGELFF | TRBJ2-2 | TRBD2 | NA | TRBV25-1
TGTGCCAGTAGCCCCGTAGAGGGAGGTCCCTACAATGAGCAGTTCTTC | CASSPVEGGPYNEQFF | TRBJ2-1 | NA | NA | TRBV19
TGCGCCAGCAGCCCCCCAGGGCGCAGGCTGCTGTTTTTT | CASSPPGRRLLFF | TRBJ1-4 | NA | NA | TRBV4-3
TGCGCCAGCAGCCAAGAGGAACAGGGGATTAGCTCCTACAATGAGCAGTTCTTC | CASSQEEQGISSYNEQFF | TRBJ2-1 | TRBD1 | once | TRBV4-3
TGTGCCAGCAGTTTTAGCCAGGCCCACGAGCAGTACTTC | CASSFSQAHEQYF | TRBJ2-7 | NA | NA | TRBV27
TGTGCCAGCAGTTCCTACAGGGTCTCCTACGAGCAGTACTTC | CASSSYRVSYEQYF | TRBJ2-7 | NA | NA | TRBV6-5
TGTGCCAGCAGTTTATCGACAGGGTTAAATGAGCAGTTCTTC | CASSLSTGLNEQFF | TRBJ2-1 | TRBD1 | NA | TRBV27
TGTGCTAGTGGCCAGGGAGCGGGAGTTGAGCAGTTCTTC | CASGQGAGVEQFF | TRBJ2-1 | TRBD2 | NA | TRBV12-5
TGTGCCAGCAGCCCGACGGGGGGGTCCTACGAGCAGTACTTC | CASSPTGGSYEQYF | TRBJ2-7 | TRBD2 | NA | TRBV7-3
TGTGCCAGCAGTTTCCCCGGGGGTACCGGGGAGCTGTTTTTT | CASSFPGGTGELFF | TRBJ2-2 | NA | NA | TRBV27
TGTGCCAGCAGTGCCACCGTGGGGGGTAACTATGGCTACACCTTC | CASSATVGGNYGYTF | TRBJ1-2 | NA | NA | TRBV6-1
TGTGCCAGCAGATGGGAGACGGGAGGGGGCTACACCTTC | CASRWETGGGYTF | TRBJ1-2 | NA | NA | TRBV5-6
TGCAGCGTCGACGGGTTCTATGGCTACACCTTC | CSVDGFYGYTF | TRBJ1-2 | NA | few | TRBV29-1
TGCGCCAGCAGTGATGGCGGAGCCGAGCAGTACTTC | CASSDGGAEQYF | TRBJ2-7 | NA | NA | TRBV10-1
TGCGCCAGCAGCCACGGGACAGGGAGCGGGAATGAGCAGTTCTTC | CASSHGTGSGNEQFF | TRBJ2-1 | TRBD1 | few | TRBV4-3
TGTGCCAGCAGCCAAGACAGGAGCTCCTACAATGAGCAGTTCTTC | CASSQDRSSYNEQFF | TRBJ2-1 | NA | NA | TRBV4-2
TGTGCCAGTAGTATAGAACTAGCGGGAGGACTTAGCACAGATACGCAGTATTTT | CASSIELAGGLSTDTQYF | TRBJ2-3 | TRBD2 | NA | TRBV19
TGTGCCAGCAACCCTACGGGGGGTGGTTGGGCCTACGAGCAGTACTTC | CASNPTGGGWAYEQYF | TRBJ2-7 | TRBD2 | NA | TRBV2